These 32 T cell receptor beta chains originate from one sample sequenced in a study of response to subunit inactivated influenza vaccine. Each CDR3 protein gets one entry after TCRdb re-called the RT-PCR reads with MiXCR. The sample comprises about 170,000 distinct CDR3 sequences, roughly 12% of which are singletons, and around 28% rests with the top ten. This sample also appeared in a second study, on T cells expressing NK-cell markers. From that second work: As the method of synthesis, 5'RACE template switching with UMIs yielded TCR beta cDNA.

Source: CD8+ T cells sorted from PBMCs, taken about 13 days after vaccination. The source of these receptors is a man between 45 and 60 years old who received an inactivated influenza vaccine.

This clonotype was recorded a few times. V gene TRBV5-1 combines with J gene TRBJ1-1; 8 bases map to TRBD1. Germline CDR1 reads SGHRS; CDR2 reads YFSETQ. V shed 0 bases and J 1 base; nucleotides not matched to a gene: 2. The CDR3 sequence is 15 residues long. This CDR3 reads CASSLEGQANTEAFF. CDR3 coding DNA: TGCGCCAGCAGCTTGGAGGGACAGGCGAACACTGAAGCTTTCTTT. The full variable domain, its missing parts supplied by reference TRBV5-1 and TRBJ1-1, is KAGVTQTPRYLIKTRGQQVTLSCSPISGHRSVSWYQQTPGQGLQFLFEYFSETQRNKGNFPGRFSGRQFSNSRSEMNVSTLELGDSALYLCASSLEGQANTEAFFGQGTRLTVV.

V is TRBV20-1 and J is TRBJ2-7; TRBD2 is a possible D gene (6 bases). Germline CDR1 is DFQATT and CDR2 is SNEGSKA (reference sequence). This CDR3 has 11 amino acids. The CDR3 bases are TGCACCGTCGGGAGCTCCTACGAGCAGTACTTC. Translated: CTVGSSYEQYF.

The chain uses TRBV6-2 or TRBV6-3 and TRBJ2-2; D perhaps matches TRBD1 (6 bases). CDR1 is MNHEY, CDR2 SVGEGT, per germline. Trimming removed 2 bases at V and 2 bases at J, with 30 bases between. The CDR3 totals 22 residues. This chain's CDR3 is CASSYLGQLSQKNSRNTGELFF. The DNA for the CDR3 is TGTGCCAGCAGTTACCTTGGACAGCTTTCCCAAAAAAACTCCCGTAACACCGGGGAGCTGTTTTTT.

This clonotype was found a few times. V is TRBV15 and J is TRBJ2-7; D unresolved. This CDR3 spans 13 amino acids. The germline V and J ends were trimmed by 3 bases and 6 bases, with 12 bases remaining between them. Per germline, CDR1 LNHNV and CDR2 YYDKDF (reference sequence). The CDR3: CATSSSVYSEQYF. The DNA for the CDR3 is TGTGCCACCAGCAGTTCGGTGTATAGCGAGCAGTACTTC.

This chain joins TRBV12-3 or TRBV12-4 and TRBJ2-2; 8 bases line up with TRBD1. V was clipped by 4 bases and J by 2 bases; unmatched bases: 6. This CDR3 has 16 amino acids. The chain's CDR3 is CASSSPGTGNTGELFF. As DNA, the CDR3 is TGTGCCAGCAGTTCCCCCGGGACAGGAAACACCGGGGAGCTGTTTTTT.

This clonotype was seen ten or more times. The chain joins TRBV12-3 or TRBV12-4 to TRBJ2-7; D is undetermined. This CDR3 has 14 residues. V lost 5 bases and J 4 bases, leaving 15 bases between the germline ends. The CDR3 DNA follows: TGTGCCAGCAGTAGACCGGGCTCCAGGTACGAGCAGTACTTC. It specifies CASSRPGSRYEQYF.

The chain has TRBV25-1 and TRBJ2-4; D call uncertain. Germline V lookup: CDR1 MGHDK, CDR2 SYGVNS. V lost 4 bases and J 2 bases, leaving 6 bases between the germline ends. The CDR3 spans 13 residues. The CDR3, as DNA: TGTGCCAGCAGTGTGGGTTCCAAAAACATTCAGTACTTC. It specifies CASSVGSKNIQYF. The entire variable domain, with the rest obtained from reference TRBV25-1 and TRBJ2-4, is as follows: EADIYQTPRYLVIGTGKKITLECSQTMGHDKMYWYQQDPGMELHLIHYSYGVNSTEKGDLSSESTVSRIRTEHFPLTLESARPSHTSQYLCASSVGSKNIQYFGAGTRLSVL.

This clonotype was counted only a few times. The chain uses TRBV30 and TRBJ1-1; 9 positions match TRBD1. V was pared by 0 bases and J by 5 bases, with 7 bases of the junction left unmatched. Germline assignment: CDR1 GTSNPN and CDR2 SVGIG (reference sequence). This CDR3 spans 15 amino acids. The CDR3 DNA reads as TGTGCCTGGAGTGTTTGGGGACAGGGTCGAACTGAAGCTTTCTTT. Translated: CAWSVWGQGRTEAFF.

This clonotype came up a few times. This chain uses TRBV6-2 or TRBV6-3 with TRBJ1-1; D is unresolved. The CDR3 is 13 amino acids. Germline values: CDR1 MNHEY, CDR2 SVGEGT. Trimming removed 1 base at V and 4 bases at J, with 7 bases between. CDR3 loop: CASSYLGITEAFF. The CDR3 DNA reads as TGTGCCAGCAGTTACTTGGGCATCACTGAAGCTTTCTTT.

This clonotype was recorded many times. The genes are TRBV29-1 and TRBJ2-7; 9 bases line up with TRBD1. The CDR3 extends over 13 amino acids. Germline V gene lookup returns CDR1 SQVTM and CDR2 ANQGSEA. V lost 7 bases and J lost 0; bases outside the gene matches: 4. The CDR3 spells CSARTGDSYEQYF. Written as DNA, the CDR3 is TGCAGCGCCCGGACAGGGGACTCCTACGAGCAGTACTTC.

Regarding this clonotype: This may arise from a read error, as a much more abundant clone is one base away. The V call is TRBV4-2, the J call TRBJ2-5, with D unresolved. The germline CDR1 and CDR2 sequences are LGHNA and YNFKEQ. CDR3 size: 15 residues. The CDR3 sequence: CASRQEGRSGETQYF. The CDR3 DNA follows: TGTGCCAGCAGGCAAGAAGGGCGCTCCGGGGAGACCCAGTACTTC.

The sample holds a few counts of this clonotype. J is TRBJ1-5 and V is TRBV6-2 or TRBV6-3; D unresolved. Trimming stripped 4 bases from V and 4 bases from J, with 11 bases between. The CDR3 sequence is 14 residues long. Germline-derived CDR1 and CDR2 are MNHEY and SVGEGT. For the CDR3, the DNA is TGTGCCAGCAGTTTGGTAACACAAAATCAGCCCCAGCATTTT. This codes for CASSLVTQNQPQHF.

The rearrangement links TRBV15 to TRBJ1-5; D is undetermined. Germline-derived CDR1 and CDR2 are LNHNV and YYDKDF (reference sequence). Trimming took off 0 bases at V and 7 bases at J, with 13 bases between the two ends. The CDR3 runs 15 residues. DNA of the CDR3: TGTGCCACCAGCAGAGATCTGGGGATTGGGCAGCCCCAGCATTTT. Amino acid sequence: CATSRDLGIGQPQHF. The full variable domain, completed using reference TRBV15 and TRBJ1-5, is DAMVIQNPRYQVTQFGKPVTLSCSQTLNHNVMYWYQQKSSQAPKLLFHYYDKDFNNEADTPDNFQSRRPNTSFCFLDIRSPGLGDTAMYLCATSRDLGIGQPQHFGDGTRLSIL.

This clonotype appeared a few times. The rearrangement uses TRBV4-3 and TRBJ2-1, with TRBD1 matching over 7 bases. The CDR3 runs to 15 residues. Trimming removed 4 bases from V and 3 bases from J; junction bases left unmatched: 6. Germline V lookup: CDR1 LGHNA, CDR2 YSLEER. The CDR3 loop reads CASSLRDSHYNEQFF. The DNA for the CDR3 is TGCGCCAGCAGCCTACGGGACAGTCACTACAATGAGCAGTTCTTC.

V gene TRBV5-1 combines with J gene TRBJ2-7, with D perhaps TRBD1 (5 bases). The CDR3 has 13 amino acids. The V and J ends lost 0 bases and 3 bases respectively, with 7 bases between them. From germline, CDR1 is SGHRS and CDR2 YFSETQ. The CDR3: CASSLEGNYEQYF. The DNA of the CDR3 is TGCGCCAGCAGCTTGGAGGGGAACTACGAGCAGTACTTC.

This chain uses TRBV7-8 with TRBJ2-6; tentatively, D is TRBD1 or TRBD2 (5 bases each). CDR1 is SGHVS and CDR2 is FQNEAQ in the germline V gene. V dropped 5 bases and J dropped 0 bases, with 14 bases sitting between them. The CDR3 has 17 amino acids. DNA for the CDR3: TGTGCCAGCAGCCTTGGGGCGGAGGACTCTGGGGCCAACGTCCTGACTTTC. Translating it yields CASSLGAEDSGANVLTF.

This sequence joins TRBV6-2 or TRBV6-3 and TRBJ2-7, with TRBD1 matching 9 bases. With 5 bases clipped from V and 0 bases from J, the junction kept 14 bases outside the gene matches. The CDR3 totals 18 residues. Germline V gene lookup returns CDR1 MNHEY and CDR2 SVGEGT. CDR3 coding DNA: TGTGCCAGCAGTCCCCTGCATTCCGGGACAGGGAGCTCCTACGAGCAGTACTTC. This gives the protein CASSPLHSGTGSSYEQYF.

The V and J genes are TRBV12-3 or TRBV12-4 and TRBJ2-3; D uncertain. The CDR3 length is 12 residues. The V and J ends lost 3 bases and 5 bases respectively, with 6 bases between them. The CDR3 DNA is TGTGCCAGCAGTTTTGGCCTAGATACGCAGTATTTT. This sequence encodes CASSFGLDTQYF.

With respect to this clonotype: One base away lies a much larger clone, so this may be a sequencing read error. This chain uses TRBV9 with TRBJ2-7, with 12 bases lining up with TRBD2. CDR3 length equals 16 residues. The V gene's germline CDR1 is SGDLS and CDR2 YYNGEE. Written as DNA, the CDR3 is TGTGCCGGCAGCGTAGGGGGGACTAGCGGGTATTACGAGCAGTACTTC. The encoded protein is CAGSVGGTSGYYEQYF.

The CDR3 loop is CASSNLLAGGPYNEQFF. CDR3 in DNA: TGTGCCAGCAGTAACCTACTAGCGGGAGGTCCATACAATGAGCAGTTCTTC. The rearrangement links TRBV27 to TRBJ2-1, with 12 bases identical to TRBD2. J gave up 4 bases and V 5 bases, and 9 bases lay outside the gene matches. The CDR3 is made up of 17 amino acids. In germline, CDR1 is MNHEY, CDR2 SMNVEV (reference sequence).

The gene calls are TRBV28 and TRBJ2-1; 7 nucleotides line up with TRBD1. The length of the CDR3 is 15 residues. Germline CDR1 is MDHEN and CDR2 is SYDVKM. The junction had 4 bases not matched to a gene; V was cut back by 1 base and J by 4 bases. The CDR3: CASSLSGQLYNEQFF. The CDR3 DNA reads TGTGCCAGCAGTTTATCGGGACAGTTGTACAATGAGCAGTTCTTC.

This clonotype has a count of ten or more. The chain joins TRBV5-1 to TRBJ1-2; no clear D. The CDR3 extends over 13 amino acids. Trimming cost V 0 bases and J 7 bases, with 10 bases left between them. Germline V CDR1 and CDR2: SGHRS, YFSETQ. Written as DNA, the CDR3 is TGCGCCAGCAGCTTGGCCGAACATATTGGCTACACCTTC. It specifies CASSLAEHIGYTF.

V usage is TRBV7-8 and J usage is TRBJ2-5, with D possibly being TRBD1 (5 bases). The CDR3 has 15 residues. The ends were cut back, 2 bases at V and 2 bases at J, with 12 bases in the middle. From germline, CDR1 is SGHVS and CDR2 FQNEAQ. The CDR3 bases are TGTGCCAGCAGCTTAAAAGGGAACAGGCAAGAGACCCAGTACTTC. Translation gives CASSLKGNRQETQYF.

There are many counts of this clonotype. The V and J genes are TRBV6-2 or TRBV6-3 and TRBJ2-7, with 8 bases lining up with TRBD1. V gave up 6 bases and J gave up 5 bases; unmatched junction bases: 12. Germline V gene data show CDR1 as MNHEY and CDR2 as SVGEGT. The length of the CDR3 is 15 residues. CDR3 nucleotide sequence: TGTGCCAGCAGGACAGGGGAATGGGGTTTCGACGAGCAGTACTTC. It encodes CASRTGEWGFDEQYF.

The chain carries TRBV27 and TRBJ1-2; D is undetermined. Trimming stripped 5 bases from V and 4 bases from J, with 14 bases between. This CDR3 region has 14 residues. Germline lookup yields CDR1 MNHEY and CDR2 SMNVEV (reference sequence). CDR3 sequence reads: CASSPPGRIYGYTF. CDR3 nucleotide sequence: TGTGCCAGCAGTCCGCCCGGACGGATCTATGGCTACACCTTC.

This clonotype was found once. The V gene is TRBV6-2 or TRBV6-3, the J gene TRBJ1-6; D is unclear. The CDR3 consists of 20 residues. The germline gives CDR1 MNHEY, CDR2 SVGEGT. Trimming cost V 0 bases and J 2 bases, with 20 bases left between them. CDR3: CASSYSWTEDLRPYNSPLHF. For the CDR3, the DNA is TGTGCCAGCAGTTACTCTTGGACGGAGGATTTACGGCCCTATAATTCACCCCTCCACTTT.

This clonotype has at least ten counts. The chain recombines TRBV4-1 with TRBJ2-2; D is perhaps TRBD2 (6 bases). Trimming removed 4 bases from V and 4 bases from J, with 13 bases in between. This CDR3 is 15 amino acids long. The V gene's germline CDR1 is MGHRA and CDR2 YSYEKL. CDR3 protein: CASSRTAGRTGELFF. In nucleotides, the CDR3 is TGCGCCAGCAGCCGGACCGCGGGGCGCACCGGGGAGCTGTTTTTT.

Only a few counts were recorded for this clonotype. This chain connects TRBV6-1 to TRBJ1-1; D is unclear. The germline V gene encodes CDR1 MNHNS and CDR2 SASEGT. The CDR3 spans 13 residues. With 6 bases removed from V and 1 base from J, the gap between germline ends came to 9 bases. For the CDR3, the DNA is TGTGCCAGCAGCAACGGATGGAACACTGAAGCTTTCTTT. Its translation: CASSNGWNTEAFF.

This clonotype was seen a few times. This chain uses TRBV12-3 or TRBV12-4 with TRBJ1-2, with 7 bases matching TRBD1. Trimming took 4 bases from V and 3 from J; bases not matched to a gene: 2. The CDR3 contains 13 residues. Here the CDR3 reads CASSWGQHYGYTF. DNA for the CDR3: TGTGCCAGCAGTTGGGGACAGCACTATGGCTACACCTTC.

This rearrangement joins TRBV9 to TRBJ2-1, with 13 bases identical to TRBD2. CDR1 SGDLS and CDR2 YYNGEE come from the germline V gene. The CDR3 runs to 19 residues. Unmatched junction bases numbered 9, after V lost 0 bases and J lost 3 bases. The CDR3 DNA is TGTGCCAGCAGCGTAGAGGGGACTAGCGGGGACGCGGGCTACAATGAGCAGTTCTTC. Translating gives CASSVEGTSGDAGYNEQFF. Based on the CDR3 plus reference TRBV9 and TRBJ2-1, the full variable domain is DSGVTQTPKHLITATGQRVTLRCSPRSGDLSVYWYQQSLDQGLQFLIQYYNGEERAKGNILERFSAQQFPDLHSELNLSSLELGDSALYFCASSVEGTSGDAGYNEQFFGPGTRLTVL.

This clonotype has more than one count but fewer than ten. The V call is TRBV9, the J call TRBJ2-3; D is perhaps TRBD1 (8 bases). The CDR3 is 16 residues long. Germline lookup yields CDR1 SGDLS and CDR2 YYNGEE. V was shortened by 3 bases and J by 4 bases, with 18 bases between the two germline ends. The CDR3 nucleotides are TGTGCCAGCAGCGCCACAGGGGGGGCCCCAGCAGATACGCAGTATTTT. This sequence encodes CASSATGGAPADTQYF. The full variable domain, in which reference TRBV9 and TRBJ2-3 provide the parts outside the CDR3, is DSGVTQTPKHLITATGQRVTLRCSPRSGDLSVYWYQQSLDQGLQFLIQYYNGEERAKGNILERFSAQQFPDLHSELNLSSLELGDSALYFCASSATGGAPADTQYFGPGTRLTVL.

A few counts support this clonotype. The gene calls are TRBV6-5 and TRBJ2-1; no reliable D call. This CDR3 spans 15 amino acids. V shed 3 bases and J shed 5 bases, with 14 bases lying between them. The germline V gene has CDR1 MNHEY and CDR2 SVGAGI. DNA for the CDR3: TGTGCCAGCAGTTATATAACCTGGGCCGACAATGAGCAGTTCTTC. Its translation is CASSYITWADNEQFF.